The rows below give T cell receptor beta chains drawn from one sample of a study of blood T cell repertoires in COVID-19. TCRdb's table, derived via immunoSEQ multiplex PCR, lists solely in-frame clones and lacks some. The table lists 150,000 to 200,000 clones, over 80% of them singletons. Sample: PBMCs or T cells enriched from blood (not recorded which). All receptors derive from a man in his 70s who had been exposed to COVID-19. CDR3s include the opening cysteine and the closing phenylalanine or tryptophan. Fields, in order: clone size, D gene, V gene, J gene, CDR3 DNA, CDR3 protein. The D gene is left open where the match is weak. Clone size is stated in some rows and not others, as once, few, many or a class when expanded.

>-|TRBD1|TRBV6-5|TRBJ2-2
TGTGCCAGCAAGAGGACAGGGAACACCGGGGAGCTGTTTTTT
CASKRTGNTGELFF
>-|-|TRBV19|TRBJ2-1
TGTGCCAGTAGTATCAAAACAGGGTTCAATGAGCAGTTCTTC
CASSIKTGFNEQFF
>few|-|TRBV4-3|TRBJ1-4
TGCGCCAGCAGCCAAGATCACGGGTTTGCAACTAATGAAAAACTGTTTTTT
CASSQDHGFATNEKLFF
>-|TRBD1|TRBV7-9|TRBJ2-2
TGTGCCAGCAGCCCAACCCTTGGGACAGTGAACACCGGGGAGCTGTTTTTT
CASSPTLGTVNTGELFF
>-|-|TRBV20-1|TRBJ1-1
TGCAGCAGGGCCAGGAACACTGAAGCTTTCTTT
CSRARNTEAFF
>-|-|TRBV18|TRBJ2-5
TGTGCCAGCTCACCCTACAGAACCCCCGAGACCCAGTACTTC
CASSPYRTPETQYF
>-|TRBD1|TRBV2|TRBJ2-7
TGTGCCAGCAGATTGACAGGGTCGGGCTACGAGCAGTACTTC
CASRLTGSGYEQYF
>-|TRBD2|TRBV7-6|TRBJ2-3
TGTGCCAGCAGCTTAACGGCGGGAGGTGGCACAGATACGCAGTATTTT
CASSLTAGGGTDTQYF
>-|TRBD1|TRBV10-3|TRBJ1-5
TGTGCCATCAGTGAGGGGACAGGGGGGAAATCGGCCCAGCATTTT
CAISEGTGGKSAQHF
>-|TRBD1|TRBV28|TRBJ2-3
TGTGCCAGCAGTTCCACAGGGGCCCTGGGGGATACGCAGTATTTT
CASSSTGALGDTQYF
>-|TRBD1|TRBV19|TRBJ1-5
TGTGCCAGCGGACAGGGGATCGGTCAGCCCCAGCATTTT
CASGQGIGQPQHF
>once|-|TRBV19|TRBJ1-1
TGTGCCAGTAAGTTAGGAGGTAACACTGAAGCTTTCTTT
CASKLGGNTEAFF
>-|-|TRBV5-6|TRBJ1-2
TGTGCCAGCAGCTTGCGGGGGAACTATGGCTACACCTTC
CASSLRGNYGYTF
>-|TRBD1|TRBV19|TRBJ2-6
TGTGCCAGTAGGCCGGGACAGGGGGCGTTTGGGGCCAACGTCCTGACTTTC
CASRPGQGAFGANVLTF
>-|-|TRBV19|TRBJ1-5
TGTGCCAGTAGTAACCCGTGGAGCCAGCATTTT
CASSNPWSQHF
>-|-|TRBV28|TRBJ2-1
TGTGCCAGCACCCTTACACTAGGCTCCTACAATGAGCAGTTCTTC
CASTLTLGSYNEQFF
>few|TRBD2|TRBV3-1/TRBV3-2|TRBJ2-3
TGTGCCAGCAGCCAAGTTTCGGCGGGGGGCCCGTATTTT
CASSQVSAGGPYF
>-|-|TRBV30|TRBJ1-1
TGTGCCTGGAGGCCTCCCCCGGGGACTCTCGAAGCTTTCTTT
CAWRPPPGTLEAFF
>-|TRBD2|TRBV7-2|TRBJ2-2
TGTGCCAGCAGCTTAGTTCTAGCGGGGGCCGGGGAGCTGTTTTTT
CASSLVLAGAGELFF
>-|-|TRBV2|TRBJ2-2
TGTGCCAGCAGCCGCGATACGACCGGGGAGCTGTTTTTT
CASSRDTTGELFF
>-|TRBD1|TRBV25-1|TRBJ1-1
TGTGCCAGCAGTGAGGGACAGGGTGGGGACACTGAAGCTTTCTTT
CASSEGQGGDTEAFF
>-|TRBD1|TRBV28|TRBJ1-3
TGTGCCAGTAACAGGGGTAGGAGCCGCTCTGGAAACACCATATATTTT
CASNRGRSRSGNTIYF
>few|-|TRBV7-9|TRBJ2-7
TGTGCCAGCAGCTTAGGGGGAACCGGGGCCTACGAGCAGTACTTC
CASSLGGTGAYEQYF